The T cell receptor beta chain under discussion was sequenced for a study of blood T cell repertoires in COVID-19. The wider study: Acute-phase and convalescent COVID-19 samples originated in the United States, Italy and Spain. Sample material is recorded as cDNA or gDNA derived from T cells, B-cell-depleted T cells, or PBMCs.

This clone was recorded once. V gave up 2 bases and J gave up 6 bases, with 12 bases separating them. The CDR3 spans 14 residues. CDR1 is SGHTS and CDR2 is YDEGEE in the germline V gene. In the original workflow: Amplifying reference gene primers gave estimates of nucleated cell counts. Data came from immunoSEQ multiplex PCR; TCRdb stores just in-frame clones and leaves some out. V and J calls and clone size are those listed in that table; D and trimming were worked out from the DNA. Counted here are fewer than 350,000 clones, 75% to 85% occurring once; the ten biggest clones make up 7.2%. The clonotype was recovered from a human donor in a cohort sampled during active COVID-19. Sequenced input: peripheral blood. The V gene is TRBV5-8, the J gene TRBJ2-1; D remains ambiguous. The CDR3 here is CASSLPMASNEQFF. CDR3 DNA: TGTGCCAGCAGCTTACCCATGGCATCCAATGAGCAGTTCTTC.